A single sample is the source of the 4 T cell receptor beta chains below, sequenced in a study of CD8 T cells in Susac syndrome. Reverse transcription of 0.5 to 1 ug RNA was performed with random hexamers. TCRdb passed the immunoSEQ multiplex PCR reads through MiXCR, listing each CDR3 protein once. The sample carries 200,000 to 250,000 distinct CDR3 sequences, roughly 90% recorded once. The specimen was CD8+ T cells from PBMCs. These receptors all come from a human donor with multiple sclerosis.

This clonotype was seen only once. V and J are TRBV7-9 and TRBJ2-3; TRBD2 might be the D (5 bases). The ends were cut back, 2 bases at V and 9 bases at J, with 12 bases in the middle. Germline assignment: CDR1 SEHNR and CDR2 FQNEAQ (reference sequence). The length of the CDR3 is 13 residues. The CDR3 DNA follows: TGTGCCAGCAGCTTAACCTCGAGGGAGACGCAGTATTTT. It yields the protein CASSLTSRETQYF.

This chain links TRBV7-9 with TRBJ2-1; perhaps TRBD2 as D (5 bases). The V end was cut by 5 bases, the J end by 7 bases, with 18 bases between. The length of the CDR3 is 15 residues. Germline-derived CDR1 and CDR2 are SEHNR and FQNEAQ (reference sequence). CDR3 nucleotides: TGTGCCAGCAGCACCCCGGAGGTAGGCCTAAATGAGCAGTTCTTC. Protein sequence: CASSTPEVGLNEQFF.

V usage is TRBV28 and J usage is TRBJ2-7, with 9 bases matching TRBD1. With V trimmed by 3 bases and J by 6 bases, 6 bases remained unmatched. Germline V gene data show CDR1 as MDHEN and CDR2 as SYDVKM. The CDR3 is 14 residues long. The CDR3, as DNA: TGTGCCAGCAGTTTTGGGACAGGGTGGGCCGAGCAGTACTTC. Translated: CASSFGTGWAEQYF.

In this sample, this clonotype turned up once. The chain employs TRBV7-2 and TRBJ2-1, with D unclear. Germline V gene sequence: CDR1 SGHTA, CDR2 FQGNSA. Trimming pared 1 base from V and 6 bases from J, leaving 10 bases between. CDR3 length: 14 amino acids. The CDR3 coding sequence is TGTGCCAGCAGCTTAGAGGAGTTAGTCAATGAGCAGTTCTTC. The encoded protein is CASSLEELVNEQFF.